Listed below are T cell receptor beta chains from one sample, sequenced in a study of blood T cell repertoires in COVID-19. Repertoires were generated with immunoSEQ multiplex PCR, while TCRdb's copy carries only in-frame clones and drops some. The table records some 100,000 clones, 85% of them present only once. The material sequenced was peripheral blood. The receptors originated from a man aged 50-60 years with active or convalescent COVID-19. The CDR3 runs from the conserved cysteine through the conserved F or W.

v_gene: TRBV4-1; len: 17; j_gene: TRBJ2-1; CDR3aa: CASSQEWTAGPYNEQFF
v_gene: TRBV7-2; len: 13; j_gene: TRBJ1-5; CDR3aa: CASSSSHDQPQHF
v_gene: TRBV24-1; len: 14; j_gene: TRBJ2-7; CDR3aa: CATAGTSGSDEQYF
v_gene: TRBV6-5; len: 14; j_gene: TRBJ1-2; CDR3aa: CASSYRAGDYGYTF
v_gene: TRBV5-6; len: 18; j_gene: TRBJ2-1; CDR3aa: CASSPRTGGAGRRNEQFF
v_gene: TRBV5-1; len: 16; j_gene: TRBJ2-2; CDR3aa: CASSLVAGGSTGELFF
v_gene: TRBV19; len: 13; j_gene: TRBJ1-1; CDR3aa: CASSIGLSMGAFF
v_gene: TRBV29-1; len: 13; j_gene: TRBJ2-1; CDR3aa: CSVEDWQGNEQFF
v_gene: TRBV19; len: 14; j_gene: TRBJ2-1; CDR3aa: CASSSGGLGNEQFF
v_gene: TRBV29-1; len: 14; j_gene: TRBJ2-3; CDR3aa: CSGWTDTTTDTQYF
v_gene: TRBV15; len: 15; j_gene: TRBJ2-3; CDR3aa: CATSRDVASWDTQYF
v_gene: TRBV14; len: 14; j_gene: TRBJ2-1; CDR3aa: CASSPRSFRDEQFF
v_gene: TRBV6-5; len: 14; j_gene: TRBJ2-3; CDR3aa: CASTPRRGVDTQYF
v_gene: TRBV29-1; len: 13; j_gene: TRBJ1-1; CDR3aa: CSVRKGAGTEAFF
v_gene: TRBV11-2; len: 14; j_gene: TRBJ1-1; CDR3aa: CASSPRQGALEAFF
v_gene: TRBV24-1; len: 15; j_gene: TRBJ2-1; CDR3aa: CATSGVTAAGDEQFF
v_gene: TRBV10-3; len: 16; j_gene: TRBJ2-3; CDR3aa: CAISESSTGNADTQYF
v_gene: TRBV7-3; len: 17; j_gene: TRBJ2-3; CDR3aa: CASSFRHGQNPPDTQYF
v_gene: TRBV30; len: 13; j_gene: TRBJ2-2; CDR3aa: CASNPTNTGELFF
v_gene: TRBV5-1; len: 16; j_gene: TRBJ2-3; CDR3aa: CASSPGTEALGDTQYF
v_gene: TRBV5-1; len: 15; j_gene: TRBJ2-5; CDR3aa: CASSRGLAGEETQYF
v_gene: TRBV20-1; len: 11; j_gene: TRBJ2-7; CDR3aa: CSATRKDEQYF
v_gene: TRBV29-1; len: 15; j_gene: TRBJ2-7; CDR3aa: CSVSGLAGGVYEQYF
v_gene: TRBV18; len: 14; j_gene: TRBJ2-7; CDR3aa: CASSPGTGAYEQYF
v_gene: TRBV30; len: 13; j_gene: TRBJ2-7; CDR3aa: CAWSPGPPGEQYF
v_gene: TRBV4-2; len: 16; j_gene: TRBJ2-3; CDR3aa: CASSQQYPDSTDTQYF
v_gene: TRBV29-1; len: 14; j_gene: TRBJ2-1; CDR3aa: CSAGQASSYNEQFF
v_gene: TRBV6-5; len: 15; j_gene: TRBJ2-7; CDR3aa: CASSRRDGSSYEQYF
v_gene: TRBV7-9; len: 14; j_gene: TRBJ2-7; CDR3aa: CASSFAGAGYEQYF
v_gene: TRBV6-4; len: 15; j_gene: TRBJ1-6; CDR3aa: CASSDRGADNSPLHF
v_gene: TRBV4-1; len: 15; j_gene: TRBJ2-5; CDR3aa: CASSQASSYQETQYF
v_gene: TRBV6-5; len: 14; j_gene: TRBJ2-1; CDR3aa: CASSNEGGRTEQFF
v_gene: TRBV29-1; len: 13; j_gene: TRBJ2-3; CDR3aa: CSVPGRGTDTQYF
v_gene: TRBV14; len: 12; j_gene: TRBJ2-1; CDR3aa: CASSQDSPKQFF
v_gene: TRBV6-5; len: 14; j_gene: TRBJ2-7; CDR3aa: CASSYASVAYEQYF
v_gene: TRBV12-5; len: 17; j_gene: TRBJ2-3; CDR3aa: CASGLGTGGGLADTQYF
v_gene: TRBV27; len: 13; j_gene: TRBJ2-7; CDR3aa: CASGGGAYYEQYF
v_gene: TRBV5-1; len: 13; j_gene: TRBJ1-5; CDR3aa: CASSLKGDQPQHF
v_gene: TRBV12-3/TRBV12-4; len: 13; j_gene: TRBJ1-1; CDR3aa: CASSYLTDTEAFF
v_gene: TRBV11-2; len: 15; j_gene: TRBJ2-5; CDR3aa: CASSLGTAVGETQYF
v_gene: TRBV6-5; len: 15; j_gene: TRBJ2-7; CDR3aa: CASSSLASGTYEQYF
v_gene: TRBV7-9; len: 14; j_gene: TRBJ1-2; CDR3aa: CASRRTGTYYGYTF
v_gene: TRBV9; len: 14; j_gene: TRBJ1-2; CDR3aa: CASSVGGNSRGYTF
v_gene: TRBV6-5; len: 11; j_gene: TRBJ2-5; CDR3aa: CASILPETQYF
v_gene: TRBV5-1; len: 14; j_gene: TRBJ1-4; CDR3aa: CASSTTGYNEKLFF
v_gene: TRBV15; len: 15; j_gene: TRBJ2-7; CDR3aa: CATSRDLTGENEQYF
v_gene: TRBV4-1; len: 17; j_gene: TRBJ2-1; CDR3aa: CASSQLFRETLYNEQFF
v_gene: TRBV9; len: 15; j_gene: TRBJ2-1; CDR3aa: CASSDSGRANNEQFF
v_gene: TRBV5-1; len: 14; j_gene: TRBJ1-5; CDR3aa: CASSLGQGGQPQHF
v_gene: TRBV30; len: 11; j_gene: TRBJ2-7; CDR3aa: CACGGVHEQYF
v_gene: TRBV5-1; len: 15; j_gene: TRBJ1-1; CDR3aa: CASRRDTKLNTEAFF
v_gene: TRBV3-1/TRBV3-2; len: 13; j_gene: TRBJ1-1; CDR3aa: CASSRLQGTEAFF
v_gene: TRBV13; len: 13; j_gene: TRBJ1-2; CDR3aa: CASSLRLNYGYTF